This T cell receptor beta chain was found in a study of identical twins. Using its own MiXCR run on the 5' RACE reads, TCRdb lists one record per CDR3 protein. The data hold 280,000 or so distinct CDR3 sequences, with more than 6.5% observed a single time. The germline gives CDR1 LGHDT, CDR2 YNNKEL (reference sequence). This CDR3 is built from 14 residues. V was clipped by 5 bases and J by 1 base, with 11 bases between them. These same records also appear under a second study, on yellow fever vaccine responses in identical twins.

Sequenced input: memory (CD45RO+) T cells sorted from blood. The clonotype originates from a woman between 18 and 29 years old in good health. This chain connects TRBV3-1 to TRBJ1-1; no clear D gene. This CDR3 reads CASSSSLGNTEAFF. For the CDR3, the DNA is TGTGCCAGCAGCTCATCTCTGGGGAACACTGAAGCTTTCTTT.